This passage covers 28 T cell receptor beta chains from one sample sequenced in a study of shared clonotypes between healthy human individuals. Profiled with immunoSEQ multiplex PCR; TCRdb holds only in-frame clones, not every one. The table lists under 300,000 clones, 65% of them singletons. Specimen: memory CD4+ T cells sorted from blood. Subset indicated: CD45RA-negative fraction. The origin of the receptors is a man aged 25 to 45 in good health.

The chain combines TRBV7-2 with TRBJ2-3; D possibly corresponds to TRBD2 (5 bases). Germline lookup yields CDR1 SGHTA and CDR2 FQGNSA. CDR3 length: 16 residues. Deletions cut 7 bases from V and 4 bases from J, with 21 bases between. CDR3 residues: CASTKRVSVFADTQYF. The DNA of the CDR3 is TGTGCCAGCACCAAGAGGGTTAGCGTTTTTGCAGATACGCAGTATTTT.

The genes are TRBV10-1 and TRBJ1-1; 8 nucleotides align to TRBD1. V dropped 5 bases and J dropped 5; count of bases not matched to a gene: 4. Germline V gives CDR1 WNHNN, CDR2 SYGVQD (reference sequence). This CDR3 has 13 residues. In DNA form, the CDR3 reads TGCGCCAGCAGTCCAGGGGGCAGGACTGAAGCTTTCTTT. Translating gives CASSPGGRTEAFF.

The CDR3 spells CAISEPGAGNTIYF. CDR3 nucleotides: TGTGCCATCAGTGAGCCAGGCGCCGGAAACACCATATATTTT. This rearrangement joins TRBV10-3 to TRBJ1-3; D is uncertain. Trimming removed 2 bases from V and 4 bases from J, with 9 bases in between. This CDR3 has 14 amino acids. Germline CDR1 is ENHRY and CDR2 is SYGVKD.

The rearrangement links TRBV4-3 to TRBJ2-3; possibly TRBD1 or TRBD2 for D (6 bases each). The CDR3 contains 16 residues. Trimming left V 1 base short and J 1 base short, with 12 bases between. Germline CDR1 reads LGHNA; CDR2 reads YSLEER. The DNA for the CDR3 is TGCGCCAGCAGCCAAGGTGGGGGGCAAGGCACAGATACGCAGTATTTT. Protein product: CASSQGGGQGTDTQYF.

For this clone: This same CDR3 is encoded by further DNA sequences in the sample. The CDR3 DNA is TGCGCCAGCAGCTTGGATCTATACGAGCAGTACTTC. Translated, it gives CASSLDLYEQYF. The chain is built from TRBV5-1 and TRBJ2-7, with D hard to call. From germline, CDR1 is SGHRS and CDR2 YFSETQ. Trimming pared 0 bases from V and 4 bases from J, leaving 5 bases between. This CDR3 contains 12 residues.

The J gene is TRBJ2-3, the V gene TRBV2, with TRBD1 matching over 7 bases. V trimming: 6 bases; J trimming: 3 bases; junction bases outside the gene matches: 9. The germline V gene encodes CDR1 SNHLY and CDR2 FYNNEI. The CDR3 loop spans 15 amino acids. This CDR3 is CASSARQGGTDTQYF. The CDR3 coding sequence is TGTGCCAGCAGCGCTCGACAGGGTGGGACAGATACGCAGTATTTT.

Regarding this clone: Other DNA sequences within the sample encode an identical CDR3. The chain carries TRBV7-2 and TRBJ2-1; D unclear. Germline CDR1 SGHTA, CDR2 FQGNSA. This CDR3 is built from 15 residues. V gave up 0 bases and J gave up 0 bases, with 6 bases separating them. CDR3 sequence (DNA): TGTGCCAGCAGCTTAGCATCGAGCTCCTACAATGAGCAGTTCTTC. As protein: CASSLASSSYNEQFF. Drawing the rest from reference TRBV7-2 and TRBJ2-1, the complete variable domain is GAGVSQSPSNKVTEKGKDVELRCDPISGHTALYWYRQSLGQGLEFLIYFQGNSAPDKSGLPSDRFSAERTGGSVSTLTIQRTQQEDSAVYLCASSLASSSYNEQFFGPGTRLTVL.

The chain combines TRBV7-6 with TRBJ1-5, with D unclear. This CDR3 region has 14 residues. Trimming left V 1 base short and J 2 bases short, with 6 bases between. The V gene's germline CDR1 is SGHVS and CDR2 FNYEAQ. Here the CDR3 DNA reads TGTGCCAGCAGCTTAGATCCGGGCAATCAGCCCCAGCATTTT. Amino acid sequence: CASSLDPGNQPQHF.

The chain couples TRBV6-1 to TRBJ1-2; possibly TRBD1 for D (5 bases). Between the trimmed V and J ends, which lost 6 bases and 2 bases, there was a span of 13 bases. The germline V gene encodes CDR1 MNHNS and CDR2 SASEGT. The CDR3 has 14 residues. The CDR3 bases are TGTGCCAGCAGGCGGGCAGGGTTAAACTATGGCTACACCTTC. This encodes CASRRAGLNYGYTF.

This clone showed up just a few times. This rearrangement joins TRBV6-6 to TRBJ1-1; D is perhaps TRBD1 (5 bases). The CDR3 has 13 amino acids. Germline loops: CDR1 MNHNY, CDR2 SVGAGI (reference sequence). The germline V and J ends were trimmed by 1 base and 3 bases, with 6 bases remaining between them. The CDR3 region has the DNA TGTGCCAGCAGTTACTTAGGGGACACTGAAGCTTTCTTT. Encoded protein: CASSYLGDTEAFF.

This chain joins TRBV30 and TRBJ2-5; no firm D call. Per germline, CDR1 GTSNPN and CDR2 SVGIG (reference sequence). There are 12 residues in the CDR3. V was pared by 4 bases and J by 0 bases, with 6 bases between. CDR3 sequence reads: CAWTRYQETQYF. CDR3 in DNA: TGTGCCTGGACAAGATACCAAGAGACCCAGTACTTC.

This clone was observed a few times. In DNA, the CDR3 is TGCGCCAGCAGCCAGGGGGGAGATCAGCCCCAGCATTTT. It is translated as CASSQGGDQPQHF. The chain employs TRBV5-1 and TRBJ1-5, with TRBD1 matching 7 bases. The CDR3 contains 13 residues. From germline, CDR1 is SGHRS and CDR2 YFSETQ. V shed 4 bases and J 5 bases; nucleotides not matched to a gene: 3.

The chain has TRBV6-1 and TRBJ1-2; the D gene is possibly TRBD1 (5 bases). Trimming took 6 bases from V and 4 from J, leaving 12 bases between them. This CDR3 is built from 13 residues. Germline CDR1 reads MNHNS; CDR2 reads SASEGT. The CDR3 sequence: CASSDSFSYGYTF. The DNA of the CDR3 is TGTGCCAGCAGCGACAGTTTCTCCTATGGCTACACCTTC.

This sequence joins TRBV27 and TRBJ2-7, with 7 nucleotides matching TRBD1. J lost 1 base, V lost 4 bases, and 13 bases had no gene match. The germline V gene has CDR1 MNHEY and CDR2 SMNVEV (reference sequence). The CDR3 spans 17 residues. The CDR3 here is CASSSGWGQRMSYEQYF. The DNA for the CDR3 is TGTGCCAGCAGTTCGGGGTGGGGACAGCGGATGTCCTACGAGCAGTACTTC.

The chain links TRBV4-1 to TRBJ2-1, with D possibly being TRBD2 (5 bases). Trimming stripped 4 bases from V and 0 bases from J, with 13 bases between. The CDR3 covers 16 residues. The germline gives CDR1 MGHRA, CDR2 YSYEKL. For the CDR3, the DNA is TGCGCCAGCAGCCTGGAAGCGGCAAGCTCCTACAATGAGCAGTTCTTC. Protein sequence: CASSLEAASSYNEQFF.

This sequence joins TRBV7-9 and TRBJ2-5; D may be TRBD1 or TRBD2 (5 bases each). The CDR3 has 13 residues. Germline assignment: CDR1 SEHNR and CDR2 FQNEAQ (reference sequence). V lost 5 bases and J lost 4, with 11 bases in between. The CDR3 protein is CASSPRGVETQYF. In DNA form, the CDR3 reads TGTGCCAGCAGCCCGAGAGGGGTAGAGACCCAGTACTTC.

The chain recombines TRBV7-2 with TRBJ2-1; maybe TRBD1 (5 bases). CDR1 is SGHTA, CDR2 FQGNSA, per germline. V was shortened by 5 bases and J by 4 bases, with 15 bases between the two germline ends. This CDR3 region has 15 residues. The CDR3 coding sequence is TGTGCCAGCAGCCAAAGGGGTGGCAGATACAATGAGCAGTTCTTC. This gives the protein CASSQRGGRYNEQFF. Supplemented by reference TRBV7-2 and TRBJ2-1, the full variable domain reads GAGVSQSPSNKVTEKGKDVELRCDPISGHTALYWYRQSLGQGLEFLIYFQGNSAPDKSGLPSDRFSAERTGGSVSTLTIQRTQQEDSAVYLCASSQRGGRYNEQFFGPGTRLTVL.

The J gene is TRBJ1-2, the V gene TRBV7-8; D uncertain. Between the trimmed V and J ends, which lost 5 bases and 6 bases, there was a span of 13 bases. The length of the CDR3 is 13 residues. Germline V gene lookup returns CDR1 SGHVS and CDR2 FQNEAQ. The CDR3 reads CASSPRTANGYTF. As DNA, the CDR3 is TGTGCCAGCAGCCCCCGGACGGCGAATGGCTACACCTTC. The full variable domain, rest sourced from reference TRBV7-8 and TRBJ1-2, is GAGVSQSPRYKVAKRGQDVALRCDPISGHVSLFWYQQALGQGPEFLTYFQNEAQLDKSGLPSDRFFAERPEGSVSTLKIQRTQQEDSAVYLCASSPRTANGYTFGSGTRLTVV.

This clone was picked up a small number of times. The rearrangement uses TRBV10-3 and TRBJ2-1; 11 bases fit TRBD2. The CDR3 extends over 13 amino acids. Germline values: CDR1 ENHRY, CDR2 SYGVKD. V shed 8 bases and J 9 bases; nucleotides not matched to a gene: 6. This CDR3 is CAIGLAGGSEQFF. The CDR3, as DNA: TGTGCCATCGGTCTAGCGGGAGGCAGTGAGCAGTTCTTC.

The V gene is TRBV27, the J gene TRBJ2-7; the D call may be TRBD1 or TRBD2 (5 bases each). Deletions cut 8 bases from V and 0 bases from J, with 17 bases between. Germline loops: CDR1 MNHEY, CDR2 SMNVEV (reference sequence). This CDR3 region has 15 residues. The chain's CDR3 is CASRRDPWSSYEQYF. The CDR3, as DNA: TGTGCCAGCCGTCGGGACCCCTGGAGCTCCTACGAGCAGTACTTC.

The chain carries TRBV28 and TRBJ2-2; 11 nucleotides agree with TRBD2. With V trimmed by 6 bases and J by 1 base, 13 bases remained unmatched. The germline V gene has CDR1 MDHEN and CDR2 SYDVKM. The CDR3 is 19 amino acids. The CDR3 here is CASSRLGLAGGQNTGELFF. The CDR3 bases are TGTGCCAGCAGCCGCCTTGGGCTAGCGGGAGGACAGAACACCGGGGAGCTGTTTTTT.

The rearrangement joins TRBV27 to TRBJ1-5, with 7 bases lining up with TRBD1. The V gene end was trimmed by 7 bases and the J gene end by 1 base; junction bases not matched to a gene: 10. Germline V gene sequence: CDR1 MNHEY, CDR2 SMNVEV (reference sequence). The CDR3 contains 16 residues. The CDR3 DNA reads TGTGCCAGCACCCAACGGGGAGGGGGCAGCAATCAGCCCCAGCATTTT. Amino acids: CASTQRGGGSNQPQHF.

The V and J genes are TRBV7-9 and TRBJ2-7; D possibly corresponds to TRBD1 (6 bases). CDR1 is SEHNR and CDR2 is FQNEAQ in the germline V gene (reference sequence). V was pared by 2 bases and J by 4 bases, with 15 bases between. This CDR3 region has 15 residues. Here the CDR3 reads CASSLKDRDRYEQYF. CDR3 coding DNA: TGTGCCAGCAGCTTAAAGGACAGAGATCGTTACGAGCAGTACTTC.

Only a few counts were recorded for this clone. V and J are TRBV7-3 and TRBJ2-2; the D is unclear. The germline V gene encodes CDR1 SGHTA and CDR2 FQGTGA. This CDR3 region has 16 residues. V lost 5 bases, J lost 6 bases, and 19 bases lay in between. The CDR3 DNA reads as TGTGCCAGCAGCCCGATGAGTGGCGTCGGCCCCGGGGAGCTGTTTTTT. As protein: CASSPMSGVGPGELFF.

This sequence joins TRBV11-2 and TRBJ2-2, with 15 nucleotides matching TRBD2. The germline CDR1 and CDR2 sequences are SGHAT and FQNNGV. V trimming: 5 bases; J trimming: 5 bases; junction bases outside the gene matches: 6. The length of the CDR3 is 17 residues. CDR3 amino acids: CASSTGLAGGGTGELFF. CDR3 DNA: TGTGCCAGCAGCACAGGACTAGCGGGAGGGGGAACCGGGGAGCTGTTTTTT.

The chain joins TRBV5-1 to TRBJ2-6; no clear D. The CDR3 totals 17 residues. Germline CDR1 and CDR2: SGHRS and YFSETQ. The V end was cut by 0 bases, the J end by 0 bases, with 10 bases between. CDR3 nucleotides: TGCGCCAGCAGCTTGGAAGGAAGTATCTCTGGGGCCAACGTCCTGACTTTC. The encoded protein is CASSLEGSISGANVLTF.

The chain combines TRBV7-9 with TRBJ2-2, with 8 bases that match TRBD2. Germline V gives CDR1 SEHNR, CDR2 FQNEAQ (reference sequence). V lost 5 bases and J lost 7; bases outside the gene matches: 9. The CDR3 extends over 15 amino acids. CDR3: CASSQRTSWIGELFF. CDR3 bases: TGTGCCAGCAGCCAAAGGACTAGCTGGATCGGGGAGCTGTTTTTT.

The genes are TRBV9 and TRBJ2-7; 8 nucleotides line up with TRBD2. This CDR3 spans 15 amino acids. Germline CDR1 and CDR2: SGDLS and YYNGEE. The V gene end was trimmed by 0 bases and the J gene end by 6 bases; junction bases not matched to a gene: 8. The CDR3, as DNA: TGTGCCAGCAGCGTAGAGCCCGGGAGGGCCGCCGAGCAGTACTTC. This sequence encodes CASSVEPGRAAEQYF.